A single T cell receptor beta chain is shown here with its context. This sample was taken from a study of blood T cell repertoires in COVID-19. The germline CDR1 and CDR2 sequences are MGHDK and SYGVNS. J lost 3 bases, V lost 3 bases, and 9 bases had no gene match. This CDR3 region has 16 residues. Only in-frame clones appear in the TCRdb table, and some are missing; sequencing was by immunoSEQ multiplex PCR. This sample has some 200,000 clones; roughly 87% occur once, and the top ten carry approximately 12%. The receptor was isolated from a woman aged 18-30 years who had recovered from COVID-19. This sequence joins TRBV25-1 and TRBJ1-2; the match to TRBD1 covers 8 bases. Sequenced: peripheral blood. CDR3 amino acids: CASSDPGQASDYGYTF. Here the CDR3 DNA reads TGTGCCAGCAGTGATCCGGGACAGGCGTCCGACTATGGCTACACCTTC.